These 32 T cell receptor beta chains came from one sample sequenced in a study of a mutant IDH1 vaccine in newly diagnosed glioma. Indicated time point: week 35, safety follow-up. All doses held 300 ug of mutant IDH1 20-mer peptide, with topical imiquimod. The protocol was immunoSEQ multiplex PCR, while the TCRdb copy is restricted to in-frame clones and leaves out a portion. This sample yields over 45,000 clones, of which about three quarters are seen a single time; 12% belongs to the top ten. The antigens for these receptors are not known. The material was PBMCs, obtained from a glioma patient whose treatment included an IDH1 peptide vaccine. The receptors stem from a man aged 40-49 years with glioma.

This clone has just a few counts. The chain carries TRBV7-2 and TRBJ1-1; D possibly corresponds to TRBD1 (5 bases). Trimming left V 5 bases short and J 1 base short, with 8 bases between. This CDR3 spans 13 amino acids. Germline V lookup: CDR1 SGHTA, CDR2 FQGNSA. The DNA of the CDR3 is TGTGCCAGCAGCACTGGACAGAACACTGAAGCTTTCTTT. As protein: CASSTGQNTEAFF.

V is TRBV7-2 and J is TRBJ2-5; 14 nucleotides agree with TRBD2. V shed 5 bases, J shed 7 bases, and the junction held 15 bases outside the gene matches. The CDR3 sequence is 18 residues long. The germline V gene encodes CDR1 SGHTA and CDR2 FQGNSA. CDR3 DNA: TGTGCCAGCAGCCTCGGGACTAGCGGGAGCGGTCGTTTCGCGACCCAGTACTTC. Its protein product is CASSLGTSGSGRFATQYF.

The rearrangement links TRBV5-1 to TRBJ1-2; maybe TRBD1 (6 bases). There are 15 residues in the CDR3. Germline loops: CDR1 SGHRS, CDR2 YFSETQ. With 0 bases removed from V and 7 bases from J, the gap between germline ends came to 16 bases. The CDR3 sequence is CASSLAGGALFGYTF. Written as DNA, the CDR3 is TGCGCCAGCAGCTTGGCGGGGGGCGCTTTATTTGGCTACACCTTC.

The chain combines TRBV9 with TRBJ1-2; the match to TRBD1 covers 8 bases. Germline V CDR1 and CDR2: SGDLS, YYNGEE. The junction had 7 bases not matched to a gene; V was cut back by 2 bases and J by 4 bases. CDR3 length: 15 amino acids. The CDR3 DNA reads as TGTGCCAGCAGCGTTGCCACAGGGGGAGGCTATGGCTACACCTTC. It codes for CASSVATGGGYGYTF.

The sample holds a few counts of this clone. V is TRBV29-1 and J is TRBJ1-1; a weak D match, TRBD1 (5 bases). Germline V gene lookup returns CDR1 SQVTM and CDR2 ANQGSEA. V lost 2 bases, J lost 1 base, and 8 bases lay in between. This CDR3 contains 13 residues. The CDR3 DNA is TGCAGCGTTGAATATGGGGGGAACACTGAAGCTTTCTTT. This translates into CSVEYGGNTEAFF. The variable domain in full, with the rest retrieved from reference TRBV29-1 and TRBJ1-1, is SAVISQKPSRDICQRGTSLTIQCQVDSQVTMMFWYRQQPGQSLTLIATANQGSEATYESGFVIDKFPISRPNLTFSTLTVSNMSPEDSSIYLCSVEYGGNTEAFFGQGTRLTVV.

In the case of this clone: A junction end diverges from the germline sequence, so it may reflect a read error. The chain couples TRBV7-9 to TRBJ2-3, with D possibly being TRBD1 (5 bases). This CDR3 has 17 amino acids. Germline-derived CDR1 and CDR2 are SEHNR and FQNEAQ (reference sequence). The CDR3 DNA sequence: TGCGCCAGCAGCCATAATGGACACACTCGCCTGGGAGATACGCAGTATTTT. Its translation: CASSHNGHTRLGDTQYF.

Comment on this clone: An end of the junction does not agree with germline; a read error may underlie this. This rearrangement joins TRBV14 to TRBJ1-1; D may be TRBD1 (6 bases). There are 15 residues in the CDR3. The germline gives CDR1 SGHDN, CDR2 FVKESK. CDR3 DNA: TGTGCCAGCAGCCCCAGGGTGGGGGCGAACACTGAAACTTTCTTT. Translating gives CASSPRVGANTETFF.

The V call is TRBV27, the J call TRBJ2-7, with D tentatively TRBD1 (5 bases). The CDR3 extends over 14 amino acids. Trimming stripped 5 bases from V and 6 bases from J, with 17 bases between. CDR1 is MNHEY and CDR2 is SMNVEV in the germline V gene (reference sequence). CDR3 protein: CASSAYRTSPEQYF. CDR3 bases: TGTGCCAGCAGTGCCTACAGGACGTCCCCCGAGCAGTACTTC.

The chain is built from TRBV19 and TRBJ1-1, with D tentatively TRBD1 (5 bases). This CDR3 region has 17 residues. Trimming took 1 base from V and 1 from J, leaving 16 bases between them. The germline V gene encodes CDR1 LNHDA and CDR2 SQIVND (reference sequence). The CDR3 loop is CASSIGPRRGANTEAFF. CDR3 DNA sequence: TGTGCCAGTAGTATAGGCCCCCGGCGGGGCGCGAACACTGAAGCTTTCTTT.

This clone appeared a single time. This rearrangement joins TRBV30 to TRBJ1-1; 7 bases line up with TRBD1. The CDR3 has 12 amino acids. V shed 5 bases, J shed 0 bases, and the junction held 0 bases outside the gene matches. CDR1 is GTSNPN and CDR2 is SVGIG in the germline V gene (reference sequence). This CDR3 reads CAWGTVNTEAFF. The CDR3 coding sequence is TGTGCCTGGGGGACAGTGAACACTGAAGCTTTCTTT.

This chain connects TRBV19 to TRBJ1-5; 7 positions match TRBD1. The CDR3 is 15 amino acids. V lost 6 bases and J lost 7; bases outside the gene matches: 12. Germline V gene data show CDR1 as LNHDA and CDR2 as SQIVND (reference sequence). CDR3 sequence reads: CASRKDREAGQPQHF. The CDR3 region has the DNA TGTGCCAGTAGGAAAGACAGGGAAGCTGGCCAGCCCCAGCATTTT.

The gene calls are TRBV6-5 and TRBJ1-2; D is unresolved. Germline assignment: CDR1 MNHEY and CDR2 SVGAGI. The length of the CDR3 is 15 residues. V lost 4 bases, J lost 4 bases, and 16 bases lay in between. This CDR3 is CASSSLGGGGYGYTF. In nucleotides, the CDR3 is TGTGCCAGCAGTTCCCTAGGTGGCGGCGGCTATGGCTACACCTTC.

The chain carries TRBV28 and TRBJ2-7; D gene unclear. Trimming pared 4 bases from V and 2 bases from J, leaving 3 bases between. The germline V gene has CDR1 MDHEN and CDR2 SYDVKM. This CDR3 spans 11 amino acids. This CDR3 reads CASSSAYEQYF. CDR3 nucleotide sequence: TGTGCCAGCAGTTCGGCCTACGAGCAGTACTTC.

CDR3 amino acids: CASSHPGTDGYTF. In DNA, the CDR3 is TGTGCCAGCTCACACCCCGGGACAGATGGCTACACCTTC. J is TRBJ1-2 and V is TRBV18, with 7 positions matching TRBD1. With 4 bases clipped from V and 6 bases from J, the junction kept 5 bases outside the gene matches. Germline V gene sequence: CDR1 KGHSH, CDR2 LQKENI. The CDR3 consists of 13 residues.

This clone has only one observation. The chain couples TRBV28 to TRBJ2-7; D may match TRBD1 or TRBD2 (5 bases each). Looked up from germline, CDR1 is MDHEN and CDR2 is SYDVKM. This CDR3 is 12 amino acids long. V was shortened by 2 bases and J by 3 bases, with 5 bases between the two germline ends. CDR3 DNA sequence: TGTGCCAGCAGTTTAGGGGGCTACGAGCAGTACGTC. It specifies CASSLGGYEQYV.

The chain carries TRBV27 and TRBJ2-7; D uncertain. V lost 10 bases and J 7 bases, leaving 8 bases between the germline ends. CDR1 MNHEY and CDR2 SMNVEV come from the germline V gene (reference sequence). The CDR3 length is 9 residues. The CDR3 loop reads CATPGEQYV. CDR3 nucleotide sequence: TGTGCCACCCCGGGTGAGCAGTACGTC.

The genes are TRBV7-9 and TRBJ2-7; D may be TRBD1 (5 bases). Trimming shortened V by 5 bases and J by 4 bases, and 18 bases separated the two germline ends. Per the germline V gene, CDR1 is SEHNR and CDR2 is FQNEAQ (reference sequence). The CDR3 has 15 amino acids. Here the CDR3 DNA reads TGTGCCAGCAGCCGACTCCCCACGACAGCGTACGAGCAGTACTTC. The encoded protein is CASSRLPTTAYEQYF. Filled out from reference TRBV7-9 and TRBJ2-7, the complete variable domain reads DTGVSQNPRHKITKRGQNVTFRCDPISEHNRLYWYRQTLGQGPEFLTYFQNEAQLEKSRLLSDRFSAERPKGSFSTLEIQRTEQGDSAMYLCASSRLPTTAYEQYFGPGTRLTVT.

The CDR3: CAWSRDRAQSYGYTF. The CDR3 nucleotides are TGTGCCTGGAGCCGCGATCGTGCCCAATCCTATGGCTACACCTTC. The V and J genes are TRBV30 and TRBJ1-2, with D hard to call. Germline V CDR1 and CDR2: GTSNPN, SVGIG (reference sequence). The length of the CDR3 is 15 residues. Trimming removed 3 bases at V and 4 bases at J, with 18 bases between.

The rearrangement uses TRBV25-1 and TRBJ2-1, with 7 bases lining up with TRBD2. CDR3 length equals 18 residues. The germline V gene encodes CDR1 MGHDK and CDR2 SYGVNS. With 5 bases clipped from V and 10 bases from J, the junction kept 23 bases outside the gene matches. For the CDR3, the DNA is TGTGCCAGCAGTAGCTACGGGGCTCGCGGGAGACCCTTGAACGAGCAGTTCTTC. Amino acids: CASSSYGARGRPLNEQFF.

CDR3 loop: CASSQRGRGTDTQYF. The CDR3 DNA reads TGTGCCAGCAGCCAGCGGGGTCGCGGCACAGATACGCAGTATTTT. The V call is TRBV7-2, the J call TRBJ2-3; TRBD2 matches 7 bases. Germline V gene sequence: CDR1 SGHTA, CDR2 FQGNSA. V gave up 5 bases and J gave up 1 base; unmatched junction bases: 6. The CDR3 extends over 15 amino acids.

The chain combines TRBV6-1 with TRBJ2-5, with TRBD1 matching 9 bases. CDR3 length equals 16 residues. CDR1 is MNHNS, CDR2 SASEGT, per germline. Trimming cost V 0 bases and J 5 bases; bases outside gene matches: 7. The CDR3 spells CASSEAGTGKYETQYF. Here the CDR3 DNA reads TGTGCCAGCAGTGAAGCTGGGACAGGGAAGTACGAGACCCAGTACTTC.

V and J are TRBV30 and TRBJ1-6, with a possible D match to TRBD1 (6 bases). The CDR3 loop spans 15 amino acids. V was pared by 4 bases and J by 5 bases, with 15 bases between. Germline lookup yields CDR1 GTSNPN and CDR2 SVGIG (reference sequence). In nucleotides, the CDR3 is TGTGCCTGGAACCCCGGGGGGGGCGATAATTCACCCCTCCACTTT. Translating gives CAWNPGGGDNSPLHF. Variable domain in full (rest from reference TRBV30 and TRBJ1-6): SQTIHQWPATLVQPVGSPLSLECTVEGTSNPNLYWYRQAAGRGLQLLFYSVGIGQISSEVPQNLSASRPQDRQFILSSKKLLLSDSGFYLCAWNPGGGDNSPLHFGNGTRLTVT.

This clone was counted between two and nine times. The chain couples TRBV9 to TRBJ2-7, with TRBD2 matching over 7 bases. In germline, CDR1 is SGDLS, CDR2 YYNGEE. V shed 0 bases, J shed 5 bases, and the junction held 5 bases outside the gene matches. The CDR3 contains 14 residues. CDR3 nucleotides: TGTGCCAGCAGCGTAGGAAGGACTAGGGACGAGCAGTACTTC. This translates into CASSVGRTRDEQYF.

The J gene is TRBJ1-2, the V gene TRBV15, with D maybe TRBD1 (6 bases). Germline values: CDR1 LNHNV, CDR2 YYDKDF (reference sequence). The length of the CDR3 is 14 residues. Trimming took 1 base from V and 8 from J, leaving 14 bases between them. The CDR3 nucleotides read TGTGCCACCAGCAGAGGGTCGACAGGCGGGGGCTACACCTTC. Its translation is CATSRGSTGGGYTF.

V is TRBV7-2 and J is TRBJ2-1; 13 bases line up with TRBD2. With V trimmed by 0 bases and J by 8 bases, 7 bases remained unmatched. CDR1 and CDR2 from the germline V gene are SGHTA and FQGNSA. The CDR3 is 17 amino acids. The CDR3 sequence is CASSLATSGRLGYEQFF. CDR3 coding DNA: TGTGCCAGCAGCTTAGCGACTAGCGGGAGGTTGGGGTATGAGCAGTTCTTC.

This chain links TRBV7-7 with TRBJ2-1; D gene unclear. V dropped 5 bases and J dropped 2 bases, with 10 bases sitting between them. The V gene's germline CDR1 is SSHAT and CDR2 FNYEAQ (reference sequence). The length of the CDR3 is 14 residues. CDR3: CASSPGPPYNEQFF. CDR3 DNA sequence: TGTGCCAGCAGCCCCGGTCCCCCCTACAATGAGCAGTTCTTC.

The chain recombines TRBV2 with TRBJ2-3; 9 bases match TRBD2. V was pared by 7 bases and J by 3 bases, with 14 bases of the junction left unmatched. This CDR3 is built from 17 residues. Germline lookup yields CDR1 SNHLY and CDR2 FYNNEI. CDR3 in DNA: TGTGCCAGCACCTCTACCCTGGTAGCGGGAGTTACAGATACGCAGTATTTT. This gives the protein CASTSTLVAGVTDTQYF.

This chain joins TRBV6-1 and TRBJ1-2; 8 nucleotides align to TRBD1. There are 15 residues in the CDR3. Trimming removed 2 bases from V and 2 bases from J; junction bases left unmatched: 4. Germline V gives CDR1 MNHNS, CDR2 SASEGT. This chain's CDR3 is CASSESAGGNYGYTF. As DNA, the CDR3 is TGTGCCAGCAGTGAATCCGCAGGGGGCAACTATGGCTACACCTTC.

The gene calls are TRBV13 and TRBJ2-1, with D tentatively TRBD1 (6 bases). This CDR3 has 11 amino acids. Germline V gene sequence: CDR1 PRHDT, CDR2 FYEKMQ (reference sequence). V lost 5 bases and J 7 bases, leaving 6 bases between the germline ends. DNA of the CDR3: TGTGCCAGCAGCCAGGGGAATGAGCAGTTCTTC. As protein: CASSQGNEQFF.

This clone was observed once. The CDR3 sequence is CASSPQTGEFEAFF. Here the CDR3 DNA reads TGCGCCAGCAGCCCTCAGACAGGGGAATTTGAAGCTTTCTTT. The chain is built from TRBV4-1 and TRBJ1-1, with 8 bases matching TRBD1. The CDR3 loop spans 14 amino acids. With V trimmed by 4 bases and J by 7 bases, 8 bases remained unmatched. Germline CDR1 reads MGHRA; CDR2 reads YSYEKL.

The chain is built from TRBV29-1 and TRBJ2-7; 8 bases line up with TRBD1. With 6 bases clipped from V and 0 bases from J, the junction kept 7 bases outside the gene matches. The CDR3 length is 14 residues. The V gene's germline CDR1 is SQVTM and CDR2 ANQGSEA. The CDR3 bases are TGCAGCGTCAACAGGGGGGACAACTCCTACGAGCAGTACTTC. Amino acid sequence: CSVNRGDNSYEQYF.

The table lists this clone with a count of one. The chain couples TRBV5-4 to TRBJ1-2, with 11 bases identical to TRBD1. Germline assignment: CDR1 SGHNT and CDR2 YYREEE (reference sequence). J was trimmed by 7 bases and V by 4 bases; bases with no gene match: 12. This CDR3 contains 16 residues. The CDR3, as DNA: TGTGCCAGCAGCCCGATATCCCGGACAGGGGGCTTTGGCTACACCTTC. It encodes CASSPISRTGGFGYTF.